This TCR beta chain was captured in a study of cytomegalovirus exposure and HLA in healthy donors. Study-wide results and caveats: As a later analysis revealed, the rate of TCR association differed by HLA locus, with DRB1 most and HLA-C fewest. The presence/absence work took it that sequencing depth was about the same across donors.

CDR1 is SGHTA and CDR2 is FQGNSA in the germline V gene. The CDR3 contains 15 residues. V gave up 3 bases and J gave up 5 bases, with 16 bases separating them. Comments on this clone: Its antigen is still unknown.

The PCR contained 60 Vbeta and 13 Jbeta primers. The table came from immunoSEQ multiplex PCR; TCRdb's copy has only in-frame clones and leaves some out. The data show about 140,000 clones, with roughly 76% seen just once and around 1.6% held by the top ten. The receptor comes from a female donor in good health and CMV-seronegative. The chain has TRBV7-2 and TRBJ1-2; possibly TRBD1 for D (6 bases). The sequenced material came from PBMCs. The CDR3 sequence: CASSFTTGVEYGYTF. The CDR3 DNA follows: TGTGCCAGCAGCTTCACGACAGGAGTCGAATATGGCTACACCTTC.